This TCR beta chain was obtained from a study of control samples from healthy donors and cancer patients. Produced via immunoSEQ multiplex PCR; TCRdb's table is partial and in-frame only. The sample carries 190,000 or so clones, approximately 95% recorded once. CDR1 and CDR2 (germline): MGHRA, YSYEKL. The CDR3 length is 12 residues. To note about this clone: One junction end does not reproduce the germline sequence, and a read error may be involved.

V is TRBV4-1 and J is TRBJ1-2, with D unresolved. Sequencing was carried out using blood. The clonotype originates from a man in his late teens or twenties in good health. The DNA of the CDR3 is TGCGCCAGCAGCCAAGACACATACCCACCCTCCTTC. Translation gives CASSQDTYPPSF.